This T cell receptor beta chain originates from a study of long-term antiretroviral therapy in people with HIV. Across the study: The study's earliest collections predate the 2015 immediate-ART recommendation by about a decade.

On this clone: Its antigen is unidentified.

The authors ran the immunoSEQ assay, v3.0, at survey level. Using immunoSEQ multiplex PCR, the repertoire was profiled, and TCRdb retains in-frame clones only, with some absent. The sample records some 40,000 clones, about four fifths being singletons. The V gene's germline CDR1 is SGDLS and CDR2 YYNGEE. The J segment lost 2 bases and the V segment lost 0 bases, leaving 5 bases of the junction unmatched. The CDR3 runs 16 residues. Overall study findings and caveats: In samples taken after ART, diversity increased but remained below transplant donor control levels. Repertoires from HIV showed CDR3 length ranges narrower than those of controls.

The V and J genes are TRBV9 and TRBJ2-3, with 8 bases identical to TRBD2. The sequences come from unsorted PBMCs, collected 1 year after starting antiretroviral therapy. This sequence originates from a man in his late teens or twenties with HIV. This CDR3 is CASSVEAGGPTDTQYF. CDR3 in DNA: TGTGCCAGCAGCGTAGAGGCGGGAGGACCCACAGATACGCAGTATTTT.